The rows below give T cell receptor beta chains drawn from one sample of a study of cytomegalovirus exposure and HLA in healthy donors. Clones were sequenced by immunoSEQ multiplex PCR, and TCRdb holds only the in-frame ones, with some missing. This table has more than 150,000 clones, roughly four fifths appearing once. Sequencing was done on a sample of PBMCs. The receptors shown here come from a young woman in good health and CMV-seropositive. The CDR3 runs from the conserved cysteine through the conserved F or W. D genes are given only for firm matches. Not every row has a clone size; where given, it reads once, few, many or a size class.

V gene	J gene	clone size	CDR3 length	D gene	CDR3 protein	CDR3 DNA
TRBV30	TRBJ1-1	once	13	NA	CAWSPYRDTEAFF	TGTGCCTGGAGTCCATACAGGGACACTGAAGCTTTCTTT
TRBV5-4	TRBJ1-4	NA	13	NA	CASSLMGGEKLFF	TGTGCCAGCAGCTTGATGGGGGGTGAAAAACTGTTTTTT
TRBV7-3	TRBJ1-3	NA	14	NA	CASSLSGGGNTIYF	TGTGCCAGCAGCTTAAGCGGGGGTGGAAACACCATATATTTT
TRBV6-4	TRBJ1-5	NA	14	NA	CASSDSAEEKIKHF	TGTGCCAGCAGTGACTCAGCAGAGGAAAAGATAAAACATTTT
TRBV18	TRBJ2-7	once	15	TRBD1	CASSKGARTGYEQYF	TGTGCCAGCTCGAAAGGGGCCCGGACAGGCTACGAGCAGTACTTC
TRBV14	TRBJ2-6	NA	14	NA	CASSQELVGAVLTF	TGTGCCAGCAGCCAAGAGTTAGTGGGGGCCGTCCTGACTTTC
TRBV6-5	TRBJ2-4	NA	16	TRBD1	CASSSTGGAPKNIQYF	TGTGCCAGCAGTTCCACAGGGGGCGCTCCCAAAAACATTCAGTACTTC
TRBV9	TRBJ1-2	NA	14	TRBD1	CASSVVSGGPSYTF	TGTGCCAGCAGCGTAGTTTCAGGGGGCCCGAGCTACACCTTC
TRBV1	TRBJ2-5	NA	15	NA	CTSSQDLGSVETQYF	TGCACCAGCAGCCAAGATCTAGGCAGCGTAGAGACCCAGTACTTC
TRBV4-1	TRBJ2-2	NA	16	NA	CASSQVDMGVPGELFF	TGCGCCAGCAGCCAGGTAGACATGGGTGTTCCCGGGGAGCTGTTTTTT
TRBV6-1	TRBJ1-1	NA	17	TRBD1	CASSKGQGALIGTEAFF	TGTGCCAGCAGTAAAGGACAGGGGGCATTGATAGGGACTGAAGCTTTCTTT
TRBV9	TRBJ2-2	few	15	NA	CASSERPLSTGELFF	TGTGCCAGCAGCGAACGCCCCTTGAGCACCGGGGAGCTGTTTTTT
TRBV5-4	TRBJ2-2	few	16	TRBD1	CASSSIQDRGTGELFF	TGTGCCAGCAGCTCGATACAGGACAGGGGAACCGGGGAGCTGTTTTTT
TRBV19	TRBJ1-5	NA	15	NA	CASSPARASDQPQHF	TGTGCCAGTAGTCCCGCCCGCGCCTCGGATCAGCCCCAGCATTTT
TRBV27	TRBJ2-1	NA	14	NA	CASAALATPGEQFF	TGTGCCAGCGCAGCCCTGGCCACTCCAGGCGAGCAGTTCTTC
TRBV6-1	TRBJ1-2	NA	16	TRBD1	CASSGSGTGRFGGYTF	TGTGCCAGCAGTGGCTCCGGGACAGGGCGCTTTGGCGGCTACACCTTC
TRBV11-2	TRBJ2-7	NA	15	TRBD2	CASSWSGETSYEQYF	TGTGCCAGCAGCTGGAGCGGGGAAACTTCCTACGAGCAGTACTTC
TRBV2	TRBJ2-2	NA	15	NA	CASSVMQGYTGELFF	TGTGCCAGCAGTGTAATGCAGGGATACACCGGGGAGCTGTTTTTT
TRBV9	TRBJ2-3	NA	17	TRBD2	CASTSSGGAPPTDTQYF	TGTGCCAGCACCTCTAGCGGGGGGGCCCCCCCCACAGATACGCAGTATTTT
TRBV11-2	TRBJ1-6	once	17	TRBD1	CASSLQGASSYNSPLHF	TGTGCCAGCAGCCTACAGGGGGCTTCCTCCTATAATTCACCCCTCCACTTT
TRBV6-4	TRBJ2-3	few	17	NA	CASSDSVLGGATDTQYF	TGTGCCAGCAGTGACTCTGTTTTGGGGGGGGCAACAGATACGCAGTATTTT
TRBV10-3	TRBJ1-3	NA	15	TRBD1	CAISNYRGVVITIYF	TGTGCCATCAGTAACTACAGGGGGGTGGTAATCACCATATATTTT
TRBV5-1	TRBJ1-2	NA	11	TRBD1	CASFRQGGYTF	TGCGCCAGCTTCCGACAGGGAGGCTACACCTTC
TRBV30	TRBJ2-1	NA	12	TRBD2	CAWSGGANEQFF	TGTGCCTGGAGCGGGGGGGCCAATGAGCAGTTCTTC
TRBV19	TRBJ2-5	once	14	NA	CASSTTGRRETQYF	TGTGCCAGTAGTACGACAGGGAGGAGAGAGACCCAGTACTTC
TRBV7-9	TRBJ2-3	NA	15	TRBD2	CASSKGLAGTDTQYF	TGTGCCAGCAGCAAGGGACTAGCGGGCACAGATACGCAGTATTTT
TRBV19	TRBJ2-5	NA	15	NA	CASTPAGGRQETQYF	TGTGCCAGTACCCCCGCTGGCGGTCGCCAAGAGACCCAGTACTTC
TRBV9	TRBJ2-3	NA	15	TRBD2	CASSGRTSGGDTQYF	TGTGCCAGCAGCGGCAGGACTAGTGGTGGAGATACGCAGTATTTT
TRBV4-2	TRBJ1-1	once	14	TRBD1	CASSLGQGAGEAFF	TGTGCCAGCAGCCTGGGACAGGGGGCTGGTGAAGCTTTCTTT
TRBV29-1	TRBJ1-3	NA	18	NA	CSAMSAGDRIFSGNTIYF	TGCAGCGCCATGAGCGCCGGAGACAGGATATTCTCTGGAAACACCATATATTTT
TRBV6-5	TRBJ1-1	NA	12	NA	CASSQGSAEAFF	TGTGCCAGCAGTCAGGGGAGCGCTGAAGCTTTCTTT
TRBV9	TRBJ1-4	NA	15	TRBD1	CASSVGTGEGEKLFF	TGTGCCAGCAGCGTGGGAACAGGGGAAGGGGAAAAACTGTTTTTT
TRBV2	TRBJ1-1	once	14	NA	CASSEWGRGTEAFF	TGTGCCAGCAGTGAATGGGGGCGCGGTACTGAAGCTTTCTTT
TRBV5-4	TRBJ1-5	NA	14	NA	CASSLDGDFEPQHF	TGTGCCAGCAGCTTGGACGGGGATTTCGAGCCCCAGCATTTT
TRBV2	TRBJ2-7	NA	15	NA	CASSAAGGPTYEQYF	TGTGCCAGCAGTGCCGCTGGAGGGCCCACCTACGAGCAGTACTTC
TRBV5-1	TRBJ2-7	NA	14	NA	CASSAGLAGHEQYF	TGCGCCAGCAGCGCGGGACTCGCGGGCCACGAGCAGTACTTC
TRBV14	TRBJ2-1	NA	13	NA	CASSQSRLNEQFF	TGTGCCAGCAGCCAATCCAGGCTCAATGAGCAGTTCTTC
TRBV6-6	TRBJ2-7	NA	13	NA	CASNPGLSYEQYF	TGTGCCAGCAACCCGGGACTTAGCTACGAGCAGTACTTC
TRBV6-1	TRBJ2-1	NA	15	TRBD2	CASSPSSGGADEQFF	TGTGCCAGCAGTCCCTCCAGCGGGGGGGCAGATGAGCAGTTCTTC
TRBV4-1	TRBJ2-5	NA	16	TRBD1	CASSQLGDRGRETQYF	TGCGCCAGCAGCCAGCTGGGGGACAGGGGGCGAGAGACCCAGTACTTC
TRBV5-1	TRBJ1-1	NA	17	NA	CASSRTWAPGMNTEAFF	TGCGCCAGCAGCCGAACTTGGGCCCCCGGGATGAACACTGAAGCTTTCTTT
TRBV27	TRBJ2-1	NA	16	NA	CASSPVGGSSYNEQFF	TGTGCCAGCAGCCCCGTGGGGGGTAGCTCCTACAATGAGCAGTTCTTC